This TCR beta chain came from a study of post-analysis software for immune sequencing data (dated by TCRdb to the mid-2010s). Regarding the research as a whole: Disease courses on record covered relapsing-remitting, secondary progressive and progressive-relapsing multiple sclerosis, though some patients had no subtype annotation. The patient repertoires were set against about 10 previously published healthy control repertoires from donors whose ages ranged from about 6 to 26 years. A subset of samples was prepared in parallel using single-end sample barcoding, then pooled and co-amplified after Illumina adapter ligation.

TCR beta repertoires were profiled from peripheral blood of 10 to 15 young patients with multiple sclerosis to demonstrate the VDJtools post-analysis software. Multiple sclerosis patients were children and adolescents aged 6 to 15 years. Libraries were prepared through PCR. Sequencing was carried out with an Illumina HiSeq 2500. Unique molecular identifiers were incorporated into TCR beta cDNA libraries to reduce PCR and sequencing biases. Roughly 500,000 cDNA molecules were obtained for every 1 to 10 million input T cells, so each molecule roughly corresponded to one T cell. The same protocol used for the earlier healthy control dataset was applied to prepare and sequence the patient libraries. Within a given batch, samples were prepared together, multiplexed and sequenced on the same HiSeq lane. Per the authors' processing: MIGEC handled the raw barcoded reads, throwing out single-read molecular identifier groups before consensus assembly and CDR3 extraction. Clonotype tables were post-analysed with VDJtools, and diversity was normalized by down-sampling all datasets to the smallest sample size. To correct batch-related cross-sample contamination, repertoire overlap clustering matched CDR3 amino acid sequences but not nucleotide sequences. TCRdb took the public reads, trimmed them with fastp at Q25, ran MiXCR for clone calling and kept in-frame beta chains. Rows with a matching CDR3 protein are joined into one entry that keeps the most common DNA and genes. TCRdb, not the authors, supplied the V and J calls. For this sample the table gives about 430,000 distinct CDR3 sequences, of which 35% to 45% were detected only once. The ten biggest clones cover 7.5% to 8.5% of the sample.

This clonotype was seen at least ten times. Its target antigen remains unknown. No qualities accompany the bases; no much larger clone lies one base away. Points the paper makes about the study in general: Significantly lower normalized Chao1 diversity was found in multiple sclerosis patients than in controls, suggesting substantial peripheral T-cell clonal expansion. Direct clustering with F measure showed strong co-clustering of samples prepared in the same batch, prompting a batch-effect correction. The multiple sclerosis patient group was slightly younger than the control group.

The sequence derives from a girl aged 2 to 10 with multiple sclerosis. Sequences were obtained from blood.

The CDR3 here reads CASSPDTSGTGTGYTF. The bases are TGTGCCAGCAGCCCTGACACGTCCGGGACAGGGACGGGCTACACCTTC. The rearranged chain carries TRBV5-6 and TRBJ1-2; 9 central bases correspond to TRBD1. CDR1 is given as SGHDT and CDR2 as YYEEEE, both from the germline V gene. The CDR3 spans 16 residues, from the cysteine through the phenylalanine. Only the CDR3 portion is preserved as DNA: 48 bases, with reading frame beginning at the first base. V is pruned by 4 bases and J by 8 bases, leaving 15 bases of the junction without a gene match. The full variable domain, with segments outside the CDR3 supplied by the reference TRBV5-6 and TRBJ1-2 proteins, appears as DAGVTQSPTHLIKTRGQQVTLRCSPKSGHDTVSWYQQALGQGPQFIFQYYEEEERQRGNFPDRFSGHQFPNYSSELNVNALLLGDSALYLCASSPDTSGTGTGYTFGSGTRLTVV.